This T cell receptor beta chain was identified in a study of blood T cell repertoires in COVID-19. Looking at the study overall: The samples span acute and convalescent COVID-19 from the United States, Italy and Spain. T cells, B-cell-depleted T cells, or PBMCs supplied cDNA or gDNA.

Clones were read by immunoSEQ multiplex PCR, and TCRdb kept only the in-frame ones, dropping some. The sample has roughly 99,000 clones, less than 85% seen once. Germline V gene lookup returns CDR1 GTSNPN and CDR2 SVGIG (reference sequence). The trim removed 0 bases at V and 5 bases at J, leaving 5 bases unmatched. The length of the CDR3 is 15 residues. The chain has TRBV30 and TRBJ2-3, with TRBD2 matching over 10 bases. Material: peripheral blood. The sequence was collected from a woman over 75 with active or convalescent COVID-19. CDR3 coding DNA: TGTGCCTGGAGTGTAAGCGGGAGGGCCATAGATACGCAGTATTTT. Residues: CAWSVSGRAIDTQYF.